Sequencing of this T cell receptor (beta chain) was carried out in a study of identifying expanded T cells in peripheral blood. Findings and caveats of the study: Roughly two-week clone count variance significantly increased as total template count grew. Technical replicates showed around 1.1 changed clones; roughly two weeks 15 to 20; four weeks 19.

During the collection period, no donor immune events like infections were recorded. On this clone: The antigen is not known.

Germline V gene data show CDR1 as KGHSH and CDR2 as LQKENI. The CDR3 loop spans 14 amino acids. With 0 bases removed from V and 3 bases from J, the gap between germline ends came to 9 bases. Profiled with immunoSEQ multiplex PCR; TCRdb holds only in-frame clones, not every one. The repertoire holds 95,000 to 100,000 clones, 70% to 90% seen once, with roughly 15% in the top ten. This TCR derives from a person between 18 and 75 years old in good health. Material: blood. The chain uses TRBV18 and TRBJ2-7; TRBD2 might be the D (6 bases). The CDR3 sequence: CASSPPGLHYEQYF. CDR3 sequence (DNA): TGTGCCAGCTCACCACCGGGACTGCACTACGAGCAGTACTTC.